This paragraph reports one T cell receptor beta chain. These data belong to a study of control samples from healthy donors and cancer patients. The CDR3 spans 11 residues. V lost 2 bases and J 3 bases, leaving 0 bases between the germline ends. Repertoires were generated with immunoSEQ multiplex PCR, while TCRdb's copy carries only in-frame clones and drops some. The sample carries 110,000 or so clones, approximately 90% recorded once. Source material: blood. J is TRBJ2-3 and V is TRBV12-3 or TRBV12-4; D ambiguous. The clonotype comes from a woman aged 50 to 65 in good health. The CDR3 sequence is CASSLTDTQYF. The CDR3 DNA follows: TGTGCCAGCAGTTTAACAGATACGCAGTATTTT.